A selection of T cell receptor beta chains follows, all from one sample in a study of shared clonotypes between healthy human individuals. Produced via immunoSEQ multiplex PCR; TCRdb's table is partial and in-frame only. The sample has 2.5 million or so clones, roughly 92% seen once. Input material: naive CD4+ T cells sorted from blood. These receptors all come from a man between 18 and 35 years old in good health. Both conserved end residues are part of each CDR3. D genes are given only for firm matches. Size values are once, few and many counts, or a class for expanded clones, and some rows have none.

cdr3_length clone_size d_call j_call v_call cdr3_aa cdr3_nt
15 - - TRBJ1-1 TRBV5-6 CASSLALVMNTEAFF TGTGCCAGCAGCTTGGCGCTGGTCATGAACACTGAAGCTTTCTTT
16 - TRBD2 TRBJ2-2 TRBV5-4 CASSHYSGGYTGELFF TGTGCCAGCAGCCATTATAGCGGGGGTTACACCGGGGAGCTGTTTTTT
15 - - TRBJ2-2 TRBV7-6 CASSLAASITGELFF TGTGCCAGCAGCTTAGCCGCCAGCATTACCGGGGAGCTGTTTTTT
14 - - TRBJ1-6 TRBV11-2 CASSLAHLLPPLHF TGTGCCAGCAGCTTAGCCCACCTTCTTCCACCCCTCCACTTT
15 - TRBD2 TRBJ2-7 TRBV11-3 CASSNRLAGAYEQYF TGTGCCAGCAGCAATAGACTAGCGGGGGCCTACGAGCAGTACTTC
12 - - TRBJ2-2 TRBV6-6 CASSYITGELFF TGTGCCAGCAGTTATATCACCGGGGAGCTGTTTTTT
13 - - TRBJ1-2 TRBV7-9 CASSYSTGYGYTF TGTGCCAGCAGTTACTCAACAGGGTATGGCTACACCTTC
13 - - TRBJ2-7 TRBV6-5 CASSRLVYYEQYF TGTGCCAGCAGTAGACTAGTGTACTACGAGCAGTACTTC
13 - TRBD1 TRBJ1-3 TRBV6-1 CAGQVNSGNTIYF TGTGCCGGACAGGTCAACTCTGGAAACACCATATATTTT
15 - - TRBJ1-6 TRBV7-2 CASSLDTYPPSPLHF TGTGCCAGCAGCTTAGATACCTACCCGCCTTCACCCCTCCACTTT
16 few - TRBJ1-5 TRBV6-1 CASSDLTGIGGQPQHF TGTGCCAGCAGTGACCTCACAGGGATCGGGGGGCAGCCCCAGCATTTT
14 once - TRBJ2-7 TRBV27 CASSLSVGDYEQYF TGTGCCAGCAGTTTATCCGTCGGGGATTACGAGCAGTACTTC
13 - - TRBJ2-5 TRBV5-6 CASSWDTQETQYF TGTGCCAGCAGCTGGGACACCCAAGAGACCCAGTACTTC
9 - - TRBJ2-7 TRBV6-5 CASTPEQYF TGTGCCAGCACGCCCGAGCAGTACTTC
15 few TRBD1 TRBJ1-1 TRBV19 CASSTTGGLNTEAFF TGTGCCAGTAGTACCACAGGGGGCTTGAACACTGAAGCTTTCTTT
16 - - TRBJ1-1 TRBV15 CATSYNPAQYVTEAFF TGTGCCACCAGCTATAATCCGGCCCAGTATGTCACTGAAGCTTTCTTT
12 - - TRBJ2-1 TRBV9 CASRGGSPEQFF TGTGCCAGCAGAGGTGGTTCCCCTGAGCAGTTCTTC
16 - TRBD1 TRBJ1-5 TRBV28 CASSTGDSKYNQPQHF TGTGCCAGCAGTACAGGGGACAGTAAGTACAATCAGCCCCAGCATTTT
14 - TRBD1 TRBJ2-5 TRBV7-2 CASSFGGQKETQYF TGTGCCAGCAGCTTTGGGGGACAGAAAGAGACCCAGTACTTC
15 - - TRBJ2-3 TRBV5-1 CASSLSDGGPDTQYF TGCGCCAGCAGCTTGAGCGATGGGGGCCCAGATACGCAGTATTTT
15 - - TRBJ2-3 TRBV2 CASSNRAAVTDTQYF TGTGCCAGCAGTAACAGGGCAGCGGTGACAGATACGCAGTATTTT
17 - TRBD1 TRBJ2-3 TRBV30 CAWSEIRDRGRTDTQYF TGTGCCTGGAGCGAAATCCGGGACAGGGGGCGGACAGATACGCAGTATTTT
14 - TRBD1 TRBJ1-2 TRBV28 CASSSGQAVYVYTF TGTGCCAGCAGTTCCGGACAGGCAGTATATGTCTACACCTTC
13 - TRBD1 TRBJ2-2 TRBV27 CASSQTGTGELFF TGTGCCAGCAGCCAGACAGGGACCGGGGAGCTGTTTTTT
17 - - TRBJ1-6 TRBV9 CASSPTLYTAKGSPLHF TGTGCCAGCAGCCCAACCCTCTACACGGCCAAAGGTTCACCCCTCCACTTT
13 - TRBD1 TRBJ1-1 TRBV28 CASSLGQGGEAFF TGTGCCAGCAGTTTGGGGCAGGGGGGTGAAGCTTTCTTT
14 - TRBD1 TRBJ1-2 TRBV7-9 CASSYGQGIYGYTF TGTGCCAGCAGCTACGGACAGGGGATCTATGGCTACACCTTC
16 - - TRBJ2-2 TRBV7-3 CASTPLGGINTGELFF TGTGCCAGCACCCCCTTGGGGGGCATAAACACCGGGGAGCTGTTTTTT
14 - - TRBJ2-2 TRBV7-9 CASSLGTDSGELFF TGTGCCAGCAGCCTCGGGACTGACTCCGGGGAGCTGTTTTTT
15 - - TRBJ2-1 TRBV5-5 CASSLDWASGIGGFF -
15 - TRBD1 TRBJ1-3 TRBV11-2 CASSPGQLVGNTIYF TGTGCCAGCAGCCCGGGACAGCTGGTTGGGAACACCATATATTTT
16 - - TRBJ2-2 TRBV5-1 CASSSGESVRTGELFF TGCGCCAGCAGCTCGGGGGAATCCGTTAGGACCGGGGAGCTGTTTTTT
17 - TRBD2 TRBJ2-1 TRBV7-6 CASSLRAGGFLYNEQFF TGTGCCAGCAGCCTAAGAGCGGGAGGCTTCCTTTACAATGAGCAGTTCTTC
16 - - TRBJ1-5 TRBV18 CASSPPGSNSNQPQHF TGTGCCAGCTCACCCCCGGGCAGTAATAGCAATCAGCCCCAGCATTTT
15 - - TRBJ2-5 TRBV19 CASSIDGAGMETQYF TGTGCCAGTAGTATAGATGGGGCAGGGATGGAGACCCAGTACTTC
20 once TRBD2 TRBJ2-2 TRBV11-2 CASSLDRGLAGGPRTGELFF TGTGCCAGCAGCTTAGATCGAGGACTAGCGGGAGGGCCTCGCACCGGGGAGCTGTTTTTT
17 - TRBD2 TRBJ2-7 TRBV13 CASSLDVQAGGSYEQYF TGTGCCAGCAGCTTAGACGTCCAAGCGGGAGGAAGTTACGAGCAGTACTTC
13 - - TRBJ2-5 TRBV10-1 CASSLQAGETQYF TGCGCCAGCAGCTTACAGGCCGGGGAGACCCAGTACTTC
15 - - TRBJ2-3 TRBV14 CASSHRGVSTDTQYF TGTGCCAGCAGCCATCGGGGTGTGAGCACAGATACGCAGTATTTT
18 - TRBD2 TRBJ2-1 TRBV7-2 CASSLKGLAGGEYNEQFF TGTGCCAGCAGCTTGAAAGGACTAGCGGGGGGGGAGTACAATGAGCAGTTCTTC